Shown below are 15 T cell receptor beta chains from a single sample sequenced in a study of breast tumors, draining lymph nodes, adjacent tissues. MiXCR, run by TCRdb on the multiplex PCR reads, gives a single entry per CDR3 protein. The table lists 70,000 to 85,000 distinct CDR3 sequences, under 25% of them singletons. Samples came from axillary lymph nodes draining the breast cancer. The sequenced material came from axillary lymph node tissue. These receptors all come from a female donor with breast cancer. Some clones in this sample may be carry-over from other donors' samples.

With regard to this clonotype: A single base separates this from a much larger clone, so it may be a read error. The gene calls are TRBV6-2 or TRBV6-3 and TRBJ2-5, with D possibly TRBD2 on 5 matching bases. Germline V gene data show CDR1 as MNHEY and CDR2 as SVGEGT. V shed 3 bases and J shed 7 bases, with 15 bases lying between them. CDR3 length equals 14 residues. Here the CDR3 reads CASSYIGRGGTQYF. DNA of the CDR3: TGTGCCAGCAGTTATATCGGTAGAGGAGGGACCCAGTACTTC.

Comments on this clonotype: A much bigger clone sits one base away, suggesting this may be a read error. This rearrangement joins TRBV3-1 to TRBJ1-3, with D unresolved. V dropped 4 bases and J dropped 4 bases, with 8 bases sitting between them. Germline V gene sequence: CDR1 LGHDT, CDR2 YNNKEL (reference sequence). The CDR3 has 13 amino acids. CDR3 nucleotide sequence: TGTGCCAGCAGCCTCTTTGAGGGAAACACCATATATTTT. It yields the protein CASSLFEGNTIYF.

This clonotype was seen at least ten times. The chain has TRBV7-3 and TRBJ2-2; the match to TRBD2 covers 9 bases. Germline assignment: CDR1 SGHTA and CDR2 FQGTGA. The V segment lost 3 bases and the J segment 5 bases; nucleotides outside the gene matches: 1. The CDR3 is 14 amino acids. The CDR3 loop reads CASSLREGTGELFF. DNA of the CDR3: TGTGCCAGCAGCTTGCGGGAGGGGACCGGGGAGCTGTTTTTT. Drawing the rest from reference TRBV7-3 and TRBJ2-2, the complete variable domain is GAGVSQTPSNKVTEKGKYVELRCDPISGHTALYWYRQSLGQGPEFLIYFQGTGAADDSGLPNDRFFAVRPEGSVSTLKIQRTERGDSAVYLCASSLREGTGELFFGEGSRLTVL.

This clonotype was seen a single time. The V gene is TRBV20-1, the J gene TRBJ2-3; possibly TRBD2 for D (6 bases). V was shortened by 3 bases and J by 0 bases, with 10 bases between the two germline ends. The CDR3 extends over 14 amino acids. Germline V gene sequence: CDR1 DFQATT, CDR2 SNEGSKA (reference sequence). The CDR3 DNA follows: TGCAGTGCTAGGCGGAGGGACAGCACAGATACGCAGTATTTT. This translates into CSARRRDSTDTQYF.

This clonotype was picked up many times. This chain links TRBV20-1 with TRBJ2-7; D may match TRBD1 or TRBD2 (5 bases each). Trimming took off 3 bases at V and 3 bases at J, with 12 bases between the two ends. The CDR3 loop spans 13 amino acids. Germline CDR1 reads DFQATT; CDR2 reads SNEGSKA (reference sequence). The CDR3 DNA follows: TGCAGTGCTAGTGCCCAGAGGGGCTACGAGCAGTACTTC. This sequence encodes CSASAQRGYEQYF.

This clonotype came up many times. The chain couples TRBV4-1 to TRBJ2-1; 7 bases are shared with TRBD2. The CDR3 is made up of 14 amino acids. CDR1 and CDR2 (germline): MGHRA, YSYEKL. The ends lost 4 bases at V and 8 bases at J; junction bases unmatched: 8. In nucleotides, the CDR3 is TGCGCCAGCAGCCCGGGGACTAACCTACATGAGCAGTTCTTC. Protein: CASSPGTNLHEQFF.

Regarding this clonotype: The junction shows a germline mismatch at one end, possibly a read error. This rearrangement joins TRBV28 to TRBJ2-7; D not certain. The CDR3 is 15 amino acids. Germline assignment: CDR1 MDHEN and CDR2 SYDVKM. The CDR3 sequence is CASSPRPTEAYERYF. In DNA, the CDR3 is TGTGCCAGCAGCCCGCGACCTACTGAAGCCTACGAGCGGTACTTC.

This clonotype was seen repeatedly, ten times or more. The rearrangement uses TRBV2 and TRBJ2-5; D might be TRBD2 (5 bases). The germline gives CDR1 SNHLY, CDR2 FYNNEI. The CDR3 contains 15 residues. Trimming left V 4 bases short and J 2 bases short, with 14 bases between. CDR3 nucleotide sequence: TGTGCCAGCAGTGGAGGCGGTTGGGAGCAAGAGACCCAGTACTTC. Translating it yields CASSGGGWEQETQYF.

As concerns this clonotype: A much larger clone sits a single nucleotide away, making a read error possible. The V call is TRBV7-2, the J call TRBJ2-3; D may be TRBD1 (6 bases). CDR1 SGHTA and CDR2 FQGNSA come from the germline V gene. This CDR3 has 17 amino acids. The CDR3 loop reads CASSGGGRDKSTGTQYF. The CDR3 bases are TGTGCCAGCAGCGGAGGAGGCCGGGACAAGAGCACAGGTACGCAGTATTTT.

This clonotype was counted at least ten times. The V and J genes are TRBV6-2 or TRBV6-3 and TRBJ2-3; D ambiguous. Germline assignment: CDR1 MNHEY and CDR2 SVGEGT. Trimming removed 8 bases from V and 11 bases from J, with 14 bases in between. CDR3 length: 11 residues. The CDR3 DNA reads TGTGCCAGCGGCCTACAGATCCGGCAGTATTTT. Protein sequence: CASGLQIRQYF.

As regards this clonotype: A much larger clone differs by one base, so this may be a read error. CDR3 in DNA: TGTGCCAGCAGTTTTGGAGGGAAGGAGACCCAGTGCTTC. It translates to CASSFGGKETQCF. The rearrangement joins TRBV12-3 or TRBV12-4 to TRBJ2-5, with TRBD2 as a possible D gene (6 bases). This CDR3 spans 13 amino acids.

In its sample, this clonotype was seen many times. The chain joins TRBV9 to TRBJ1-2; 8 bases align to TRBD1. Per germline, CDR1 SGDLS and CDR2 YYNGEE. V was clipped by 0 bases and J by 7 bases; unmatched bases: 2. The CDR3 spans 13 residues. CDR3 loop: CASSVDDRGGYTF. The CDR3 nucleotides read TGTGCCAGCAGCGTAGACGACAGGGGTGGCTACACCTTC.

In its sample, this clonotype was seen many times. This CDR3 is CASSATTGGSGANVLTF. The CDR3 DNA sequence: TGTGCCAGCAGCGCTACCACAGGGGGGTCAGGGGCCAACGTCCTGACTTTC. This chain joins TRBV9 and TRBJ2-6, with TRBD1 matching 8 bases. J was trimmed by 4 bases and V by 3 bases; bases with no gene match: 9. The CDR3 loop spans 17 amino acids. Germline V gene sequence: CDR1 SGDLS, CDR2 YYNGEE.

In this sample, this clonotype turned up many times. This CDR3 reads CASSQVGGFSPLHF. Here the CDR3 DNA reads TGCGCCAGCAGCCAAGTCGGGGGTTTTTCACCCCTCCACTTT. The V call is TRBV4-3, the J call TRBJ1-6; D possibly corresponds to TRBD1 (5 bases). The length of the CDR3 is 14 residues. Deletions cut 1 base from V and 9 bases from J, with 10 bases between. Germline values: CDR1 LGHNA, CDR2 YSLEER.

This clonotype was counted ten times or more. This chain links TRBV20-1 with TRBJ2-5; 11 positions match TRBD2. J gave up 1 base and V 5 bases, and 6 bases lay outside the gene matches. This CDR3 spans 15 amino acids. The germline CDR1 and CDR2 sequences are DFQATT and SNEGSKA (reference sequence). The CDR3 DNA reads as TGCAGTGCTGAACTAGCGGGAGCCCCCCAAGAGACCCAGTACTTC. Residues: CSAELAGAPQETQYF.